The TCR beta chain under discussion was sequenced for a study of blood T cell repertoires in COVID-19. The authors' processing: Scientists estimated how many nucleated cells there were by amplifying reference gene primers. Using immunoSEQ multiplex PCR, the repertoire was profiled, and TCRdb retains in-frame clones only, with some absent. D and trimming come from the DNA, and the V and J calls and clone size come from that table. The data contain under 300,000 clones, 70% to 90% of them seen just once; the ten biggest clones take up approximately 9.9%. Germline CDR1 LNHDA, CDR2 SQIVND (reference sequence). Trimming shortened V by 6 bases and J by 1 base, and 15 bases separated the two germline ends. The CDR3 is 15 amino acids.

The receptor comes from a woman aged 70-85 years with acute or convalescent COVID-19. The rearrangement uses TRBV19 and TRBJ1-1; possible D gene TRBD1, 5 bases. The sample comprised peripheral blood. CDR3 in DNA: TGTGCCAGTAGGAACCCGGGCGGGGCGAACACTGAAGCTTTCTTT. The encoded protein is CASRNPGGANTEAFF.